The rows below give T cell receptor beta chains drawn from one sample of a study of blood T cell repertoires in COVID-19. This table comes from immunoSEQ multiplex PCR, and its TCRdb copy is limited to in-frame clones, with some not included. Counted here are about 250,000 clones, approximately 85% occurring once; the ten biggest clones make up 4.5% to 6%. Sequencing was carried out using peripheral blood. These TCRs come from a man aged 50 to 60 with COVID-19, enrolled during active disease. The CDR3 runs from the conserved cysteine through the conserved F or W. D genes are given only for firm matches. Where a row states a size, it is once, few, many or the class of an expanded clone; other rows omit it.

V,J,D,size,DNA,CDR3
TRBV9,TRBJ2-1,TRBD2,NA,TGTGCCAGCAGTACTAGCGGGGGGGTTGATGAGCAGTTCTTC,CASSTSGGVDEQFF
TRBV5-4,TRBJ2-5,NA,NA,TGTGCCAGCAGCTGGAGGGGGGGCGACGAGACCCAGTACTTC,CASSWRGGDETQYF
TRBV9,TRBJ2-3,TRBD2,once,TGTGCCAGCAGCTTCGGACTAGCGGGGGGTAAGGCAGATACGCAGTATTTT,CASSFGLAGGKADTQYF
TRBV18,TRBJ1-5,NA,NA,TGTGCCAGCTCACCACAGAGACAGGTCAAAAGCAATCAGCCCCAGCATTTT,CASSPQRQVKSNQPQHF
TRBV19,TRBJ2-2,NA,NA,TGTGCCAGTACAGGGCTGTCCACCGGGGAGCTGTTTTTT,CASTGLSTGELFF
TRBV19,TRBJ2-1,TRBD2,NA,TGTGCCAGTAGTCCGAGGACTAGCGGGTATACCTACAATGAGCAGTTCTTC,CASSPRTSGYTYNEQFF
TRBV5-1,TRBJ1-1,NA,NA,TGCGCCAGCAGCTTGAGGTTAGCGGTGAACACTGAAGCTTTCTTT,CASSLRLAVNTEAFF
TRBV6-5,TRBJ2-1,TRBD1,NA,TGTGCCAGCAGTCTGACAGGGTACAATGAGCAGTTCTTC,CASSLTGYNEQFF
TRBV15,TRBJ1-6,NA,NA,TGTGCCACCAGCACCCCGGACAGAAAAATAAATTCACCCCTCCACTTT,CATSTPDRKINSPLHF
TRBV7-9,TRBJ1-2,NA,NA,TGTGCCAGCAGCTTAAGGGGCACCGAGGCCTATGGCTACACCTTC,CASSLRGTEAYGYTF
TRBV12-3/TRBV12-4,TRBJ2-5,NA,NA,TGTGCCAGCAGCATAGTTTCCGAGACCCAGTACTTC,CASSIVSETQYF
TRBV19,TRBJ1-1,NA,few,TGTGCCAGTAGTACCCGGAGGGACACTGAAGCTTTCTTT,CASSTRRDTEAFF
TRBV9,TRBJ2-5,NA,NA,TGTGCCAGCAGCGTTAGGGGGGGGCTCCAAGAGACCCAGTACTTC,CASSVRGGLQETQYF
TRBV5-1,TRBJ1-4,TRBD1,NA,TGCGCCAGCAGCTCTAGGACAGGGCATGAAAAACTGTTTTTT,CASSSRTGHEKLFF
TRBV7-9,TRBJ2-5,NA,NA,TGTGCCAGCAGACTTGAGGGCGAGACCCAGTACTTC,CASRLEGETQYF
TRBV10-3,TRBJ2-3,NA,NA,TGTGCCATCACAGGCGGGGGCGAAGATACGCAGTATTTT,CAITGGGEDTQYF
TRBV5-4,TRBJ1-2,NA,NA,TGTGCCAGCAGCCCGATCTCGGGATACAGTTACACCTTC,CASSPISGYSYTF
TRBV9,TRBJ2-7,NA,few,TGTGCCAGCAGCCCCCTGGGCGCGTACGAGCAGTACTTC,CASSPLGAYEQYF
TRBV12-5,TRBJ2-3,NA,few,TGTGCTAGTGCCAAGGACAGCCGATTGGATACGCAGTATTTT,CASAKDSRLDTQYF
TRBV18,TRBJ1-2,NA,NA,TGTGCCAGCTCACCACGTGGGGCTGATGGCTACACCTTC,CASSPRGADGYTF
TRBV18,TRBJ1-3,NA,NA,TGTGCCAGCTCACCCTCCGGGACACATGGAAACACCATATATTTT,CASSPSGTHGNTIYF
TRBV6-2/TRBV6-3,TRBJ1-2,NA,NA,TGTGCCAGCAGTTACCCGACAGCTAACTATGGCTACACCTTC,CASSYPTANYGYTF
TRBV19,TRBJ2-5,TRBD2,NA,TGTGCCAGTAGTCCAGCGGGGGCGGCTACCCAGTACTTC,CASSPAGAATQYF
TRBV5-1,TRBJ2-1,TRBD2,NA,TGCGCCAGCTACCTCGGGGGGGAATACAATGAGCAGTTCTTC,CASYLGGEYNEQFF
TRBV19,TRBJ1-2,NA,NA,TGTGCCAGTAGTATATCCCGTTATGGCTACACCTTC,CASSISRYGYTF
TRBV10-3,TRBJ2-1,TRBD1,NA,TGTGCCATCAGGGACAGGACCCATGAGCAGTTCTTC,CAIRDRTHEQFF
TRBV4-1,TRBJ1-2,TRBD1,NA,TGCGCCAGCAGCCAAGTTAACCAGGGGGGATTTTTTTATGGCTACACCTTC,CASSQVNQGGFFYGYTF
TRBV28,TRBJ2-5,TRBD2,NA,TGTGCCAGCAGTTTAGCGGGGGTCCAAGAGACCCAGTACTTC,CASSLAGVQETQYF
TRBV19,TRBJ2-7,TRBD2,NA,TGTGCCAGTAGTATGGCCGGGGGGGCGAGAGAGCAGTACTTC,CASSMAGGAREQYF
TRBV4-1,TRBJ1-2,NA,NA,TGCGCCAGCAGCCACCCAGGCCTCACCAGGGCCTATGGCTACACCTTC,CASSHPGLTRAYGYTF
TRBV19,TRBJ1-1,TRBD1,NA,TGTGCCAGTAGTATTAGGCAGGGGGCAAGGGGGACTGAAGCTTTCTTT,CASSIRQGARGTEAFF
TRBV2,TRBJ1-1,NA,NA,TGTGCCAGCAGTGAGTTACAGCACACTGAAGCTTTCTTT,CASSELQHTEAFF
TRBV29-1,TRBJ2-1,TRBD2,NA,TGCAGCGTAAGCGGGGGGGCGAGTTACAATGAGCAGTTCTTC,CSVSGGASYNEQFF
TRBV27,TRBJ2-1,TRBD2,NA,TGTGCCAGCAGTTTCGGCGGGGGGAATTACAATGAGCAGTTCTTC,CASSFGGGNYNEQFF
TRBV4-2,TRBJ2-2,TRBD2,NA,TGTGCCAGCAGCCAGGGACTAGCGGGGGGAAACACCGGGGAGCTGTTTTTT,CASSQGLAGGNTGELFF
TRBV27,TRBJ2-7,TRBD2,NA,TGTGCCAGCAGCTTAAGGACTAGCGGGGGGTCCCCGTACTTC,CASSLRTSGGSPYF
TRBV5-1,TRBJ1-6,TRBD1,NA,TGCGCCAGCAGCGGTGGGACAGAGAATTCACCCCTCCACTTT,CASSGGTENSPLHF
TRBV5-1,TRBJ1-2,NA,NA,TGCGCCAGCGGTCCGGGAGGCGTTCAAGGGGGCTACACCTTC,CASGPGGVQGGYTF
TRBV5-1,TRBJ1-1,NA,NA,TGCGCCAGCAGCCAACAGGGCGTGAACACTGAAGCTTTCTTT,CASSQQGVNTEAFF
TRBV7-2,TRBJ2-3,NA,NA,TGTGCCAGCAGCCCCGGTTCCCCACAGGGCACAGATACGCAGTATTTT,CASSPGSPQGTDTQYF
TRBV21-1,TRBJ2-3,NA,NA,TGTGCCAGCAGCGTCCACCAATGCCGGAGGACGGATACGCAGTATTTT,CASSVHQCRRTDTQYF
TRBV7-6,TRBJ2-3,NA,NA,TGTGCCAGCAGCTTGGCAGCAAACCGGACAATACGAGATACGCAGTATTTT,CASSLAANRTIRDTQYF
TRBV9,TRBJ2-1,NA,NA,TGTGCCAGCAGCGCCCGGGGAGATCTCTACAATGAGCAGTTCTTC,CASSARGDLYNEQFF
TRBV19,TRBJ2-5,TRBD2,NA,TGTGCCAGTAGTCTTAGCGGGGGCGGTGAGACCCAGTACTTC,CASSLSGGGETQYF
TRBV23-1,TRBJ1-2,NA,NA,TGCGCCAGCAGTCAATCGATGGGAAGGGGGGGAAATGGCTACACCTTC,CASSQSMGRGGNGYTF
TRBV5-1,TRBJ2-3,NA,NA,TGCGCCAGCAGCTTGTTTGCGGGGGATACGCAGTATTTT,CASSLFAGDTQYF
TRBV7-2,TRBJ2-7,TRBD2,NA,TGTGCCAGCAGTCCTAGACTAGCGGGGACCTACGAGCAGTACTTC,CASSPRLAGTYEQYF
TRBV6-5,TRBJ1-5,NA,once,TGTGCCAGCATGCAGGGCAGCAATCAGCCCCAGCATTTT,CASMQGSNQPQHF
TRBV5-5,TRBJ2-1,NA,NA,TGTGCCAGCAGCTCCAACCGTGGGGGGAACGGCTACAATGAGCAGTTCTTC,CASSSNRGGNGYNEQFF
TRBV6-5,TRBJ2-3,TRBD2,NA,TGTGCCAGCAGACCGGGGGGGGCTCCAGATACGCAGTATTTT,CASRPGGAPDTQYF